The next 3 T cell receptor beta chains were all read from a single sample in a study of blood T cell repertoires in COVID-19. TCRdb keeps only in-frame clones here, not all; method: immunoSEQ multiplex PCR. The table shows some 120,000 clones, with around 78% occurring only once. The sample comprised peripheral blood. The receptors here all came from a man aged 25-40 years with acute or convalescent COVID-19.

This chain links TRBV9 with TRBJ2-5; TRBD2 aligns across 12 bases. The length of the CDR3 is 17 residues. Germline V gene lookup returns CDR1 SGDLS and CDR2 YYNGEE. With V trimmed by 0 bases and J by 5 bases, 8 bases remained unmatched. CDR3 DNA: TGTGCCAGCAGCGTAGGGGCTAGCGGGGGGGCTTTGGAGACCCAGTACTTC. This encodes CASSVGASGGALETQYF.

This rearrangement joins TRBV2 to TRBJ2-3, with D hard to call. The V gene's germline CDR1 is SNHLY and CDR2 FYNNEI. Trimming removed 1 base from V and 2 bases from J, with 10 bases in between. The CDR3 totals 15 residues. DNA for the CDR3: TGTGCCAGCAGTGAAGACTCTCTCGACACAGATACGCAGTATTTT. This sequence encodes CASSEDSLDTDTQYF.

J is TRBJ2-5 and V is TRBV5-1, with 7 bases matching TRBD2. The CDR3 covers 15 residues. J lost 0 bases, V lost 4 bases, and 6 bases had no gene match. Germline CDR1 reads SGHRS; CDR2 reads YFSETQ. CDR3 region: CASSLTLANQETQYF. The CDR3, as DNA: TGCGCCAGCAGCCTTACACTAGCGAACCAAGAGACCCAGTACTTC.